This T cell receptor (beta chain) was retrieved from a study of blood T cell repertoires in COVID-19. Germline loops: CDR1 SGDLS, CDR2 YYNGEE. V shed 4 bases and J 6 bases; nucleotides not matched to a gene: 6. This CDR3 region has 14 residues. Profiling relied on immunoSEQ multiplex PCR, and the TCRdb table lists in-frame clones only, not all of them. The sample records hundreds of thousands of clones, around 90% being singletons. The study drew participants aged about 18 to 89 years from some 23 US areas. Donors in Cohort 3 counted as recovered after two negative PCRs, clearance, or symptom resolution.

The chain couples TRBV9 to TRBJ2-7; TRBD1 matches 11 bases. The sample taken for sequencing was PBMCs or T cells enriched from blood (not recorded which). This receptor was identified in a middle-aged woman who had recovered from COVID-19. CDR3 region: CASSPTGTGGEQYF. The CDR3 DNA reads as TGTGCCAGCAGCCCCACCGGGACAGGGGGCGAGCAGTACTTC.